This T cell receptor beta chain was observed in a study of shared clonotypes between healthy human individuals. Study in general: Two women and a few men aged 18 to 49 served as donors. Overall study results and limits: A generally larger estimated richness was seen in naive subsets than in memory subsets.

Assay execution took place at the deep level. Clones were sequenced by immunoSEQ multiplex PCR, and TCRdb holds only the in-frame ones, with some missing. The data contain a few hundred thousand clones, over 50% of them singletons. On this clone itself: Its target is not known.

The V end was cut by 0 bases, the J end by 5 bases, with 7 bases between. CDR1 SGHNT and CDR2 YENEEA come from the germline V gene. This CDR3 has 14 residues. The sample was memory CD4+ T cells sorted from blood. Subset: CD45RA-negative fraction. The receptor comes from a man younger than 45 in good health. The chain is built from TRBV11-3 and TRBJ2-2; D is unresolved. In DNA, the CDR3 is TGTGCCAGCAGCTTAGAGGGGTATACCGGGGAGCTGTTTTTT. This translates into CASSLEGYTGELFF.